A single sample is the source of the 11 T cell receptor beta chains below, sequenced in a study of blood T cell repertoires in COVID-19. Some clones are missing from TCRdb's copy, which holds only in-frame ones; the method was immunoSEQ multiplex PCR. Of over 95,000 clones in the sample, 70% to 90% were seen once. Sequencing used peripheral blood. Receptors originate from a woman aged 70 to 79 who had recovered from COVID-19.

As to this clone: An end of the junction differs from the germline gene, which may be a read error. This chain links TRBV7-6 with TRBJ2-7; 9 nucleotides align to TRBD1. The CDR3 runs 11 residues. CDR1 is SGHVS and CDR2 is FNYEAQ in the germline V gene. In DNA form, the CDR3 reads TGTGCCAGCAGCCTCCGGGACAGGGAGGTTTTC. The encoded protein is CASSLRDREVF. Combining the CDR3 with reference TRBV7-6 and TRBJ2-7 gives the whole variable domain GAGVSQSPRYKVTKRGQDVALRCDPISGHVSLYWYRQALGQGPEFLTYFNYEAQQDKSGLPNDRFSAERPEGSISTLTIQRTEQRDSAMYRCASSLRDREVFGPGTRLTVT.

The J gene is TRBJ2-3, the V gene TRBV5-1, with 9 bases aligning to TRBD1. This CDR3 is 15 amino acids long. V lost 4 bases and J lost 7; bases outside the gene matches: 10. From germline, CDR1 is SGHRS and CDR2 YFSETQ. The CDR3 sequence is CASSLQGASGYTQYF. CDR3 nucleotides: TGCGCCAGCAGCCTACAGGGGGCGTCGGGGTATACGCAGTATTTT. Supplemented by reference TRBV5-1 and TRBJ2-3, the full variable domain reads KAGVTQTPRYLIKTRGQQVTLSCSPISGHRSVSWYQQTPGQGLQFLFEYFSETQRNKGNFPGRFSGRQFSNSRSEMNVSTLELGDSALYLCASSLQGASGYTQYFGPGTRLTVL.

The chain is built from TRBV2 and TRBJ2-3, with no clear D. V gave up 4 bases and J gave up 8 bases, with 10 bases separating them. The CDR3 extends over 12 amino acids. Germline loops: CDR1 SNHLY, CDR2 FYNNEI. The CDR3 DNA follows: TGTGCCAGCAGTGGTCGCCCGGGTACGCAGTATTTT. Its protein is CASSGRPGTQYF.

This clone appeared a single time. V usage is TRBV7-9 and J usage is TRBJ2-1; no reliable D call. The germline V and J ends were trimmed by 6 bases and 9 bases, with 9 bases remaining between them. This CDR3 is 11 amino acids long. CDR1 is SEHNR, CDR2 FQNEAQ, per germline (reference sequence). The CDR3 loop reads CASRYGVEQFF. In DNA, the CDR3 is TGTGCCAGCAGATACGGAGTTGAGCAGTTCTTC.

This clone was counted only a few times. V gene TRBV7-9 combines with J gene TRBJ2-1, with D hard to call. The CDR3 runs 12 residues. Trimming cost V 3 bases and J 5 bases, with 5 bases left between them. The V gene's germline CDR1 is SEHNR and CDR2 FQNEAQ (reference sequence). CDR3 in amino acids: CASSLTNNEQFF. The CDR3 nucleotides read TGTGCCAGCAGCTTGACAAACAATGAGCAGTTCTTC.

The J gene is TRBJ1-5, the V gene TRBV27, with 8 positions matching TRBD1. CDR1 and CDR2 from the germline V gene are MNHEY and SMNVEV (reference sequence). The CDR3 extends over 14 amino acids. V shed 5 bases and J 4 bases; nucleotides not matched to a gene: 4. The CDR3 loop reads CASSPGTGNQPQHF. The CDR3 DNA reads as TGTGCCAGCAGTCCCGGGACAGGTAATCAGCCCCAGCATTTT.

V is TRBV6-5 and J is TRBJ1-6; no definite D call. The CDR3 extends over 13 amino acids. V lost 6 bases and J lost 0, with 3 bases in between. CDR1 MNHEY and CDR2 SVGAGI come from the germline V gene. The CDR3 region is CASSSSYNSPLHF. DNA of the CDR3: TGTGCCAGCAGCAGCTCCTATAATTCACCCCTCCACTTT.

The chain recombines TRBV28 with TRBJ2-1; 10 bases are shared with TRBD2. CDR1 is MDHEN, CDR2 SYDVKM, per germline. V shed 2 bases, J shed 4 bases, and the junction held 2 bases outside the gene matches. This CDR3 has 15 residues. CDR3 in DNA: TGTGCCAGCAGTTTAAGACTAGCGGGTTACAATGAGCAGTTCTTC. Protein sequence: CASSLRLAGYNEQFF.

V usage is TRBV5-1 and J usage is TRBJ1-4; 8 bases agree with TRBD1. There are 14 residues in the CDR3. J gave up 10 bases and V 2 bases, and 7 bases lay outside the gene matches. The germline V gene encodes CDR1 SGHRS and CDR2 YFSETQ. CDR3: CASSFETGEGKLFF. In DNA, the CDR3 is TGCGCCAGCAGCTTTGAGACAGGGGAAGGAAAACTGTTTTTT.

This clone was observed once. The chain has TRBV4-3 and TRBJ2-5; tentatively, D is TRBD1 (5 bases). V was cut by 4 bases and J by 0 bases, with 6 bases left in between. The CDR3 has 13 amino acids. Per germline, CDR1 LGHNA and CDR2 YSLEER. Here the CDR3 reads CASSPRDQETQYF. The CDR3 DNA reads TGCGCCAGCAGCCCCAGGGACCAAGAGACCCAGTACTTC.

The rearrangement joins TRBV19 to TRBJ2-2; D call uncertain. The CDR3 is 13 amino acids. Germline loops: CDR1 LNHDA, CDR2 SQIVND (reference sequence). Trimming cost V 5 bases and J 7 bases, with 11 bases left between them. CDR3 sequence: CASSVGSGGELFF. The CDR3 DNA reads as TGTGCCAGTAGTGTAGGTTCGGGCGGGGAGCTGTTTTTT.